Only a few counts were recorded for the clone carrying this T cell receptor (beta chain). These data are taken from a study of blood T cells in healthy people across ages. A J-beta primer mix and a sample-barcoded 5' primer were used in a second PCR of about 7 to 12 cycles. TCRdb passed the 5' RACE reads through MiXCR, listing each CDR3 protein once. The sample has approximately 1,700,000 distinct CDR3 sequences, approximately 40% seen once; the top ten hold 23%. Sequencing input: blood. This clonotype originated in a human donor in good health.

Written as DNA, the CDR3 is TGTGCCAGCAGTCGGGACCCAATTTTGGAGTATTTT. It yields the protein CASSRDPILEYF. The chain couples TRBV12-3 or TRBV12-4 to TRBJ2-3; either TRBD1 or TRBD2 may supply D (5 bases each). Trimming cost V 5 bases and J 13 bases, with 16 bases left between them. There are 12 residues in the CDR3.